This passage covers 9 T cell receptor beta chains from one sample sequenced in a study of blood T cells in healthy people across ages. The second PCR ran roughly 6 to 11 cycles with a sample-barcoded 5' primer and J-beta primers. TCRdb recomputed calls from the 5' RACE reads with MiXCR, one row per CDR3 protein. The sample has about 1.8 million distinct CDR3 sequences, less than 50% seen once. The sample consisted of blood. The receptors here all came from a woman aged 40 to 50 in good health.

The rearrangement links TRBV12-3 or TRBV12-4 to TRBJ2-2; D is perhaps TRBD2 (6 bases). The CDR3 consists of 14 residues. V lost 6 bases and J 7 bases, leaving 15 bases between the germline ends. CDR3 DNA: TGTGCCAGCAGGATGGACGGGGGAAACGGGGAGCTGTTTTTT. Its translation is CASRMDGGNGELFF.

This clonotype was counted once. This chain connects TRBV2 to TRBJ1-6; weak D call: TRBD1 (6 bases). Trimming left V 8 bases short and J 4 bases short, with 9 bases between. Per germline, CDR1 SNHLY and CDR2 FYNNEI. The CDR3 sequence is 13 residues long. CDR3 loop: CASRGQYNSPLHF. CDR3 bases: TGTGCCAGCCGGGGGCAGTATAATTCACCCCTCCACTTT.

The chain's CDR3 is CASSLVPVPENEQFF. The CDR3 DNA reads as TGCGCCAGCAGCTTGGTACCGGTCCCTGAAAATGAGCAGTTCTTC. This chain links TRBV5-1 with TRBJ2-1; D gene ambiguous. This CDR3 has 15 residues. Trimming removed 0 bases from V and 7 bases from J, with 14 bases in between. Per the germline V gene, CDR1 is SGHRS and CDR2 is YFSETQ. The full variable domain, rest sourced from reference TRBV5-1 and TRBJ2-1, is KAGVTQTPRYLIKTRGQQVTLSCSPISGHRSVSWYQQTPGQGLQFLFEYFSETQRNKGNFPGRFSGRQFSNSRSEMNVSTLELGDSALYLCASSLVPVPENEQFFGPGTRLTVL.

In this sample, this clonotype turned up once. The chain recombines TRBV4-2 with TRBJ1-6; D gene unclear. Germline V gene data show CDR1 as LGHNA and CDR2 as YNFKEQ. The CDR3 runs 17 residues. V was shortened by 0 bases and J by 4 bases, with 13 bases between the two germline ends. The CDR3 DNA reads as TGTGCCAGCAGCCAAGACCCCATGACCGGTTATAATTCACCCCTCCACTTT. It yields the protein CASSQDPMTGYNSPLHF.

The chain combines TRBV28 with TRBJ2-5, with 13 positions matching TRBD2. V was pared by 5 bases and J by 1 base, with 7 bases of the junction left unmatched. The CDR3 totals 17 residues. Germline V gene data show CDR1 as MDHEN and CDR2 as SYDVKM. This chain's CDR3 is CASSNTRTSGSQETQYF. CDR3 nucleotides: TGTGCCAGCAGTAACACCCGGACTAGCGGGAGCCAAGAGACCCAGTACTTC.

The chain joins TRBV10-1 to TRBJ2-7; D call uncertain. Germline V gives CDR1 WNHNN, CDR2 SYGVQD (reference sequence). The germline V and J ends were trimmed by 4 bases and 6 bases, with 16 bases remaining between them. CDR3 length: 14 residues. CDR3 DNA sequence: TGCGCCAGCAGTGTGGGCCTTGCGGCCGGCGAGCAGTACTTC. It is translated as CASSVGLAAGEQYF.

This clonotype was recorded only once. The J gene is TRBJ2-5, the V gene TRBV12-3 or TRBV12-4; no firm D call. The assigned J gene may be wrong: the sequence end matches TRBJ2-1 better. The CDR3 has 13 amino acids. The CDR3 DNA reads TGTGCCAGCAGTTTAGTCGATGGCGAGACCCAGTTCTTC. Encoded protein: CASSLVDGETQFF.

This chain connects TRBV18 to TRBJ2-1; D is unclear. The DNA end is more similar to TRBJ2-7, so the J call may be wrong. This CDR3 has 14 residues. From germline, CDR1 is KGHSH and CDR2 LQKENI. CDR3: CASSPPVFYNEQYF. In nucleotides, the CDR3 is TGTGCCAGCTCACCTCCCGTTTTCTACAATGAGCAGTACTTC.

This clonotype was seen only a few times. The CDR3 nucleotides are TGTGCCAGCAGTCGAGGGCTAGCGGGGGAACAAGAGACCCAGTACTTC. Translation gives CASSRGLAGEQETQYF. The chain is built from TRBV12-3 or TRBV12-4 and TRBJ2-5; the match to TRBD2 covers 10 bases. CDR3 length: 16 amino acids. Unmatched junction bases numbered 8, after V lost 5 bases and J lost 2 bases.